This TCR beta chain was documented in a study of blood T cell repertoires in COVID-19. About the research overall: COVID-19 samples from acute and convalescent phases originated in the United States, Italy and Spain. Sample material is recorded as cDNA or gDNA derived from T cells, B-cell-depleted T cells, or PBMCs.

The CDR3 is made up of 15 amino acids. Germline CDR1 and CDR2: SGHNT and YYREEE (reference sequence). V lost 4 bases, J lost 0 bases, and 11 bases lay in between. Profiled with immunoSEQ multiplex PCR; TCRdb holds only in-frame clones, not every one. The sample gives over 150,000 clones, 70% to 85% of which show up once; 19% is in the top ten. Enrolled through a virtual design, the participants were between 18 and 89 years of age and came from approximately 25 US areas. Sequencing was carried out using PBMCs or T cells enriched from blood (not recorded which). The J gene is TRBJ2-1, the V gene TRBV5-4; weak D call: TRBD2 (6 bases). The origin of this receptor is a woman in her 70s in a cohort exposed to, infected with or recovered from COVID-19 (not recorded which). The CDR3 spells CASSVIGGSYNEQFF. In nucleotides, the CDR3 is TGTGCCAGCAGCGTGATCGGGGGCTCCTACAATGAGCAGTTCTTC.